What follows are 27 T cell receptor beta chains derived from one specimen sequenced in a study of cytomegalovirus exposure and HLA in healthy donors. Amplification used 60 Vbeta primers and 13 Jbeta primers. Clones were read by immunoSEQ multiplex PCR, and TCRdb kept only the in-frame ones, dropping some. The sample has around 100,000 clones; less than 80% are singletons. The sequencing input was PBMCs. Receptor source: a woman aged 40-49 years in good health and CMV-seronegative.

V gene TRBV5-4 combines with J gene TRBJ1-1; D may be TRBD1 (5 bases). The CDR3 consists of 15 residues. Germline loops: CDR1 SGHNT, CDR2 YYREEE (reference sequence). Trimming shortened V by 3 bases and J by 3 bases, and 15 bases separated the two germline ends. CDR3 protein: CASSSLGGGDTEAFF. CDR3 coding DNA: TGTGCCAGCAGCTCCTTGGGGGGAGGGGACACTGAAGCTTTCTTT.

The chain couples TRBV6-1 to TRBJ1-5; D not resolved. The CDR3 totals 14 residues. The germline gives CDR1 MNHNS, CDR2 SASEGT. The ends were cut back, 6 bases at V and 3 bases at J, with 12 bases in the middle. The CDR3 DNA follows: TGTGCCAGCAGGATCGAGGCGAACAATCAGCCCCAGCATTTT. This sequence encodes CASRIEANNQPQHF.

Only a few counts were recorded for this clone. The chain carries TRBV5-4 and TRBJ2-7; TRBD1 agrees at 9 bases. This CDR3 is built from 13 residues. The trim removed 0 bases at V and 7 bases at J, leaving 2 bases unmatched. From germline, CDR1 is SGHNT and CDR2 YYREEE (reference sequence). CDR3 sequence: CASSLAGTGEQYF. The CDR3 bases are TGTGCCAGCAGCTTGGCGGGGACAGGGGAGCAGTACTTC.

The gene calls are TRBV4-3 and TRBJ1-5; D is undetermined. The CDR3 runs 15 residues. The germline CDR1 and CDR2 sequences are LGHNA and YSLEER. Trimming left V 6 bases short and J 0 bases short, with 12 bases between. The CDR3 reads CASRSDMYSNQPQHF. CDR3 DNA: TGCGCCAGCAGGTCAGACATGTATAGCAATCAGCCCCAGCATTTT.

V gene TRBV11-2 combines with J gene TRBJ2-3; tentative D call: TRBD1 (5 bases). The ends were cut back, 5 bases at V and 2 bases at J, with 14 bases in the middle. Germline loops: CDR1 SGHAT, CDR2 FQNNGV. This CDR3 region has 15 residues. The CDR3 DNA reads as TGTGCCAGCAGCCCCACAGGCCTCGACACAGATACGCAGTATTTT. Its protein is CASSPTGLDTDTQYF.

This chain links TRBV27 with TRBJ1-2; 9 bases agree with TRBD1. The CDR3 length is 16 residues. With V trimmed by 5 bases and J by 4 bases, 11 bases remained unmatched. The germline CDR1 and CDR2 sequences are MNHEY and SMNVEV (reference sequence). The CDR3, as DNA: TGTGCCAGCAGTCCGCGGGGGACAGGGTTCAGCTATGGCTACACCTTC. This gives the protein CASSPRGTGFSYGYTF.

This sequence joins TRBV2 and TRBJ1-3, with D perhaps matching TRBD1 (6 bases). V was cut by 6 bases and J by 2 bases, with 11 bases left in between. CDR1 and CDR2 (germline): SNHLY, FYNNEI. The CDR3 runs to 14 residues. The CDR3 DNA reads as TGTGCCAGCAGGGAAACAGGGCCTGGAAACACCATATATTTT. Protein: CASRETGPGNTIYF.

V gene TRBV5-5 combines with J gene TRBJ1-1; possible D gene TRBD1, 6 bases. Germline assignment: CDR1 SGHKS and CDR2 YYEKEE (reference sequence). Deletions cut 9 bases from V and 1 base from J, with 16 bases between. This CDR3 spans 14 amino acids. The CDR3 DNA sequence: TGTGCCATTTCCCGGGACACCAGGAACACTGAAGCTTTCTTT. Translating gives CAISRDTRNTEAFF. The complete variable domain, with remaining parts taken from reference TRBV5-5 and TRBJ1-1, reads DAGVTQSPTHLIKTRGQQVTLRCSPISGHKSVSWYQQVLGQGPQFIFQYYEKEERGRGNFPDRFSARQFPNYSSELNVNALLLGDSALYLCAISRDTRNTEAFFGQGTRLTVV.

The chain employs TRBV14 and TRBJ2-7, with TRBD2 matching over 7 bases. CDR1 is SGHDN and CDR2 is FVKESK in the germline V gene. This CDR3 contains 15 residues. V shed 3 bases, J shed 0 bases, and the junction held 5 bases outside the gene matches. The chain's CDR3 is CASSHPSGTSYEQYF. The CDR3, as DNA: TGTGCCAGCAGCCACCCCAGCGGGACCTCCTACGAGCAGTACTTC.

V and J are TRBV5-8 and TRBJ1-2; perhaps TRBD1 as D (5 bases). The CDR3 runs 15 residues. The germline CDR1 and CDR2 sequences are SGHTS and YDEGEE. V lost 5 bases to trimming and J lost 7 bases, with 21 bases between them. The CDR3 DNA reads as TGTGCCAGCAGTTCCTCGGGACTGTTGAGGGGTGGCTACACCTTC. It translates to CASSSSGLLRGGYTF.

The gene calls are TRBV28 and TRBJ1-5; 9 nucleotides match TRBD1. Germline V lookup: CDR1 MDHEN, CDR2 SYDVKM. CDR3 length: 16 amino acids. Unmatched junction bases numbered 5, after V lost 4 bases and J lost 1 base. The CDR3, as DNA: TGTGCCAGCAGTTCCCCGGACAGGGGAAGCAATCAGCCCCAGCATTTT. As protein: CASSSPDRGSNQPQHF. The full variable domain, with the rest looked up from reference TRBV28 and TRBJ1-5, is DVKVTQSSRYLVKRTGEKVFLECVQDMDHENMFWYRQDPGLGLRLIYFSYDVKMKEKGDIPEGYSVSREKKERFSLILESASTNQTSMYLCASSSPDRGSNQPQHFGDGTRLSIL.

There are a few counts of this clone. This chain links TRBV10-3 with TRBJ2-7, with 12 nucleotides matching TRBD1. The trim removed 4 bases at V and 5 bases at J, leaving 9 bases unmatched. The CDR3 has 16 amino acids. Germline CDR1 and CDR2: ENHRY and SYGVKD. Written as DNA, the CDR3 is TGTGCCATCAGTGCTCGAGGGGACAGGGGGCTCAACGAGCAGTACTTC. Amino acid sequence: CAISARGDRGLNEQYF.

The count of this clone is one. The chain carries TRBV7-8 and TRBJ1-5; 7 bases are a match to TRBD1. The CDR3 covers 15 residues. The V and J ends lost 0 bases and 5 bases, in that order; junction bases with no gene match: 4. Germline V gene sequence: CDR1 SGHVS, CDR2 FQNEAQ. The CDR3 DNA is TGTGCCAGCAGCTTAGCAGGACAGGCTTATCAGCCCCAGCATTTT. It yields the protein CASSLAGQAYQPQHF.

V and J are TRBV7-2 and TRBJ2-5, with D possibly matching TRBD2 (6 bases). Trimming shortened V by 5 bases and J by 4 bases, and 23 bases separated the two germline ends. Looked up from germline, CDR1 is SGHTA and CDR2 is FQGNSA. The length of the CDR3 is 17 residues. This CDR3 reads CASSPQGWGRLGETQYF. The DNA for the CDR3 is TGTGCCAGCAGCCCGCAGGGTTGGGGGAGGTTGGGAGAGACCCAGTACTTC.

This chain joins TRBV21-1 and TRBJ2-5; TRBD2 is the table's D call and was not checked against the DNA. TRBV21-1 is listed as a pseudogene. The CDR3 is 15 amino acids. The CDR3 DNA follows: TGTGCCAGCAGCAAAACCCCGACTTACAAAGAGACCCAGTACTTC. It yields the protein CASSKTPTYKETQYF.

The chain carries TRBV7-2 and TRBJ2-7; 12 nucleotides match TRBD2. The V gene end was trimmed by 6 bases and the J gene end by 0 bases; junction bases not matched to a gene: 3. CDR3 length: 15 residues. The germline gives CDR1 SGHTA, CDR2 FQGNSA. The CDR3 coding sequence is TGTGCCAGCAGTTCTAGCGGGGGGGTCTCCTACGAGCAGTACTTC. Encoded protein: CASSSSGGVSYEQYF.

This clone was detected once. The chain combines TRBV29-1 with TRBJ1-5, with a weak D call TRBD1 (5 bases). The CDR3 totals 11 residues. With 8 bases removed from V and 9 bases from J, the gap between germline ends came to 14 bases. The germline gives CDR1 SQVTM, CDR2 ANQGSEA. CDR3 sequence reads: CSSRLQGPQHF. CDR3 sequence (DNA): TGCAGCTCCCGTTTGCAGGGGCCCCAGCATTTT.

As concerns this clone: At one end the junction does not follow the germline gene, possibly because of a read error. The genes are TRBV7-9 and TRBJ1-5; tentative D call: TRBD1 (5 bases). Per germline, CDR1 SEHNR and CDR2 FQNEAQ (reference sequence). This CDR3 comprises 15 residues. The CDR3 coding sequence is TGTTCCAGCAGCTTAGTGGGAGGGGACAATCAGCCCCAGCATTTT. Amino acids: CSSSLVGGDNQPQHF.

V is TRBV7-9 and J is TRBJ1-1, with 10 positions matching TRBD1. The CDR3 consists of 16 residues. V was pared by 6 bases and J by 4 bases, with 11 bases of the junction left unmatched. Per the germline V gene, CDR1 is SEHNR and CDR2 is FQNEAQ (reference sequence). The CDR3, as DNA: TGTGCCAGCAGGGCCGGGACAGGGGCTGGGAGCACTGAAGCTTTCTTT. It encodes CASRAGTGAGSTEAFF.

The J gene is TRBJ2-3, the V gene TRBV29-1; perhaps TRBD1 as D (6 bases). V was shortened by 7 bases and J by 3 bases, with 17 bases between the two germline ends. Germline CDR1 is SQVTM and CDR2 is ANQGSEA. The CDR3 runs to 14 residues. The CDR3 DNA sequence: TGCAGCGCGAGGAAGGACAGACTTACAGATACGCAGTATTTT. It translates to CSARKDRLTDTQYF.

This sequence joins TRBV28 and TRBJ2-5, with TRBD2 matching over 11 bases. The J call may not be correct, given that the DNA end is closer to TRBJ2-7. The CDR3 totals 14 residues. Germline CDR1 is MDHEN and CDR2 is SYDVKM. The CDR3 here is CASSSPSGGFEQYF. CDR3 coding DNA: TGTGCCAGCAGTTCTCCTAGCGGGGGGTTCGAGCAGTACTTC.

The table lists this clone with a few counts. The genes are TRBV29-1 and TRBJ2-2; TRBD1 might be the D (6 bases). Trimming shortened V by 7 bases and J by 7 bases, and 16 bases separated the two germline ends. Germline-derived CDR1 and CDR2 are SQVTM and ANQGSEA. The CDR3 contains 13 residues. The CDR3 protein is CSAGDSWGGELFF. CDR3 coding DNA: TGCAGCGCAGGGGATAGTTGGGGCGGGGAGCTGTTTTTT.

The chain couples TRBV21-1 to TRBJ2-2; TRBD2 is the table's D call, not checked against the DNA. TRBV21-1 is assigned pseudogene status. CDR3 size: 15 residues. The CDR3 sequence: CASSKSREETGELFF. The CDR3 DNA sequence: TGTGCCAGCAGCAAAAGTCGCGAGGAAACCGGGGAGCTGTTTTTT.

This clone has more than one count but fewer than ten. Other DNA sequences in this sample translate to the same CDR3. The chain employs TRBV18 and TRBJ1-1, with 9 bases that match TRBD1. CDR1 is KGHSH and CDR2 is LQKENI in the germline V gene. The J segment lost 1 base and the V segment lost 6 bases, leaving 3 bases of the junction unmatched. This CDR3 has 14 residues. CDR3 bases: TGTGCCAGCTCCCTGGGACAGGGGAACACTGAAGCTTTCTTT. Translated, it gives CASSLGQGNTEAFF.

The chain employs TRBV29-1 and TRBJ2-1, with TRBD2 matching 10 bases. CDR1 is SQVTM, CDR2 ANQGSEA, per germline. Trimming at V came to 5 bases and at J to 1 base, leaving 2 bases not matched to a gene. The CDR3 totals 14 residues. CDR3 bases: TGCAGCGTTCCGACTAGCGGGTCCTACAATGAGCAGTTCTTC. It translates to CSVPTSGSYNEQFF.

Here the CDR3 DNA reads TGTGCCAGCAGCTTAGGTGGGGAGGGCCTTTCGGTCCAGCATTTT. Its translation: CASSLGGEGLSVQHF. The chain employs TRBV7-9 and TRBJ1-5, with D unresolved. This CDR3 comprises 15 residues. The V end lost 1 base, the J end lost 12 bases, and 19 bases lay between the germline ends. Per the germline V gene, CDR1 is SEHNR and CDR2 is FQNEAQ (reference sequence).

This sequence joins TRBV5-6 and TRBJ1-2; 7 bases match TRBD1. The CDR3 runs to 14 residues. CDR1 and CDR2 (germline): SGHDT, YYEEEE. J was trimmed by 4 bases and V by 4 bases; bases with no gene match: 7. This CDR3 is CASSRGQAGYGYTF. CDR3 sequence (DNA): TGTGCCAGCAGCCGAGGACAGGCGGGCTATGGCTACACCTTC.